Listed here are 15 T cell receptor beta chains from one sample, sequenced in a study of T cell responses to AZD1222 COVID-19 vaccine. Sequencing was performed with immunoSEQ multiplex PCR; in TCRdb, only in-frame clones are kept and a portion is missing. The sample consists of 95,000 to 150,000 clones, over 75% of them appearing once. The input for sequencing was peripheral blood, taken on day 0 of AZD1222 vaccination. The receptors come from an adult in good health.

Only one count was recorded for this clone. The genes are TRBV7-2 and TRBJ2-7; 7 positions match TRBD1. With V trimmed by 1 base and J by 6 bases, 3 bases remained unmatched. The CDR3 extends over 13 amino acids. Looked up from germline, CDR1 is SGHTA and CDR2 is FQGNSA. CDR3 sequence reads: CASSLVTGREQYF. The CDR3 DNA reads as TGTGCCAGCAGCTTAGTGACAGGGCGCGAGCAGTACTTC.

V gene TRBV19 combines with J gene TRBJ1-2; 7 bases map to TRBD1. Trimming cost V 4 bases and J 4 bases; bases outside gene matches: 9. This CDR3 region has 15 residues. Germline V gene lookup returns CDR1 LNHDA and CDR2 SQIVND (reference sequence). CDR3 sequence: CASSREPDRPYGYTF. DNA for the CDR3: TGTGCCAGTAGTAGAGAACCGGACAGGCCCTATGGCTACACCTTC.

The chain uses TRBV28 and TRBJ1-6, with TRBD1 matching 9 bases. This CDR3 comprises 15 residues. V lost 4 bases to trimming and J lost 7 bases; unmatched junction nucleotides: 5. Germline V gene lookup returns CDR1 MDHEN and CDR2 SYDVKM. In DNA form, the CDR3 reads TGTGCCAGCAGTTCGCGGGACAGGGCGAATTCACCCCTCCACTTT. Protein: CASSSRDRANSPLHF.

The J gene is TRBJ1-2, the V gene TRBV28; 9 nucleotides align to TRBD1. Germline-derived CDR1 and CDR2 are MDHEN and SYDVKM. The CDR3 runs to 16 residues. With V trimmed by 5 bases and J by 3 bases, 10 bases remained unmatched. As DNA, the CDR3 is TGTGCCAGCAGTGACGGGGGTACAGGGGGCGACTATGGCTACACCTTC. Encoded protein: CASSDGGTGGDYGYTF.

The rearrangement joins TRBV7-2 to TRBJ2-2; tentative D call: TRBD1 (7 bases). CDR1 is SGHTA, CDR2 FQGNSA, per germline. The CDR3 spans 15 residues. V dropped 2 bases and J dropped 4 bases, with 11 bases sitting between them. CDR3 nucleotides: TGTGCCAGCAGCTTAAGCCAGGGGGGCACCGGGGAGCTGTTTTTT. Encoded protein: CASSLSQGGTGELFF. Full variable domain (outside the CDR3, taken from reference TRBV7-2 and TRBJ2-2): GAGVSQSPSNKVTEKGKDVELRCDPISGHTALYWYRQSLGQGLEFLIYFQGNSAPDKSGLPSDRFSAERTGGSVSTLTIQRTQQEDSAVYLCASSLSQGGTGELFFGEGSRLTVL.

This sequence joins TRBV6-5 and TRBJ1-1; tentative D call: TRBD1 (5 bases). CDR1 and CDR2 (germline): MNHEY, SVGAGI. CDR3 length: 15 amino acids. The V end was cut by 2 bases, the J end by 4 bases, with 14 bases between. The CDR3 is CASSYLGQGGTEAFF. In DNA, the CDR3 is TGTGCCAGCAGTTACCTGGGTCAGGGAGGCACTGAAGCTTTCTTT.

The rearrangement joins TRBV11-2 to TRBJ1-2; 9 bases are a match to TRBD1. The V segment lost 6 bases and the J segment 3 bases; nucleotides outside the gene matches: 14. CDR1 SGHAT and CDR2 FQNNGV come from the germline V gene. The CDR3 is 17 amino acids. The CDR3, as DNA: TGTGCCAGCAGTCCTTTCGGACAGGGGCTCCGGGACTATGGCTACACCTTC. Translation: CASSPFGQGLRDYGYTF.

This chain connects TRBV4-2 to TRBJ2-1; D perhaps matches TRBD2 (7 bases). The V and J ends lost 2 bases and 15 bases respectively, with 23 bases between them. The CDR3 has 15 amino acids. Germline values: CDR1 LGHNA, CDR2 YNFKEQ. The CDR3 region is CASSQYRGGDLLLFF. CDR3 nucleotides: TGTGCCAGCAGCCAATACCGAGGGGGGGACCTTCTTTTGTTCTTC.

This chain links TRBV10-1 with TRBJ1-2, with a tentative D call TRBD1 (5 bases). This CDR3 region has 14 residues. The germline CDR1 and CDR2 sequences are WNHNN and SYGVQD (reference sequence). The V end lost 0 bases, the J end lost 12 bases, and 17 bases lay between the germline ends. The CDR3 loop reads CASSESTACAGDTF. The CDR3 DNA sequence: TGCGCCAGCAGTGAGTCGACAGCATGTGCGGGGGACACCTTC.

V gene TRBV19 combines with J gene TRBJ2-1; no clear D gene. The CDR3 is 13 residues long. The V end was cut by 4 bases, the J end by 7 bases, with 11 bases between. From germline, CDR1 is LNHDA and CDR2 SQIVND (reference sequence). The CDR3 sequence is CASSNLVGNEQFF. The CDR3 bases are TGTGCCAGTAGTAACCTCGTGGGGAATGAGCAGTTCTTC.

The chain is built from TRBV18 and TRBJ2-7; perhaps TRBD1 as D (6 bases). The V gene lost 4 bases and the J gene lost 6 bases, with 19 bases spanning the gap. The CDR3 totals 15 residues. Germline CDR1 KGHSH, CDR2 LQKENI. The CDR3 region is CASSLSWGLGAEQYF. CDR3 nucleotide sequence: TGTGCCAGCTCACTTTCCTGGGGTCTGGGGGCCGAGCAGTACTTC.

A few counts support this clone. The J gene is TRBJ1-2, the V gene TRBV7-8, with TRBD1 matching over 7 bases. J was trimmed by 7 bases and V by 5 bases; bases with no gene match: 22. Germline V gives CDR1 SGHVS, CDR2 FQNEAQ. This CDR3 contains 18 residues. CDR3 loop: CASSLRETGAGRSGGYTF. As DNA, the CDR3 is TGTGCCAGCAGCCTACGGGAAACAGGGGCCGGAAGGAGTGGTGGCTACACCTTC.

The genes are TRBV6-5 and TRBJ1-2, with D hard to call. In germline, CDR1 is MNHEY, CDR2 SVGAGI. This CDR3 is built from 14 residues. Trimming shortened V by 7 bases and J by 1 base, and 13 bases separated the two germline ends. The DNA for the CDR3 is TGTGCCAGCACCCTCCCCGCGGGTAACTATGGCTACACCTTC. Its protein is CASTLPAGNYGYTF.

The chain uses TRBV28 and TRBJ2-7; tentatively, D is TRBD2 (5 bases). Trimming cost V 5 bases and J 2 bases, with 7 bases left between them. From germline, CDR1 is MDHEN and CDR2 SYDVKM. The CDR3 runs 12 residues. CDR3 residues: CASSAGPYEQYF. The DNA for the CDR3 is TGTGCCAGCAGTGCGGGCCCCTACGAGCAGTACTTC.

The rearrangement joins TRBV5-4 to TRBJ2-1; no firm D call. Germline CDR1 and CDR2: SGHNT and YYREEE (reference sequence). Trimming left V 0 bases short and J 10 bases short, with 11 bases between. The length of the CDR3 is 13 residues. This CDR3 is CASSLEEGREQFF. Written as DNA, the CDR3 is TGTGCCAGCAGCTTGGAAGAAGGGCGGGAGCAGTTCTTC.